The next 8 T cell receptor beta chains were all read from a single sample in a study of blood T cell repertoires in COVID-19. TCRdb's table, derived via immunoSEQ multiplex PCR, lists solely in-frame clones and lacks some. The sample yields about 150,000 clones, roughly 84% seen once. Sequencing was performed on peripheral blood. The receptors derive from a man in his 60s with COVID-19, enrolled during active disease.

Only one count was recorded for this clone. The chain has TRBV29-1 and TRBJ1-1; D unclear. The V and J ends lost 1 base and 7 bases respectively, with 10 bases between them. Germline V gene sequence: CDR1 SQVTM, CDR2 ANQGSEA. The CDR3 extends over 12 amino acids. This CDR3 reads CSVEGRTIEAFF. In nucleotides, the CDR3 is TGCAGCGTTGAAGGTCGGACTATTGAAGCTTTCTTT.

This sequence joins TRBV6-4 and TRBJ1-5, with D unclear. Trimming took off 4 bases at V and 2 bases at J, with 12 bases between the two ends. This CDR3 contains 15 residues. CDR1 and CDR2 (germline): MRHNA, SNTAGT. The CDR3: CASSVLQVCNQPQHF. The DNA of the CDR3 is TGTGCCAGCAGTGTGTTGCAGGTTTGCAATCAGCCCCAGCATTTT.

This clone was counted between two and nine times. The rearrangement links TRBV6-2 or TRBV6-3 to TRBJ1-2; TRBD1 matches at 7 bases. CDR3 size: 14 residues. V lost 5 bases and J lost 4; bases outside the gene matches: 7. The germline gives CDR1 MNHEY, CDR2 SVGEGT. The CDR3 region is CASSNRGLGYGYTF. The CDR3 DNA reads TGTGCCAGCAGTAACAGGGGTTTGGGCTATGGCTACACCTTC.

J is TRBJ1-3 and V is TRBV27, with TRBD1 as a possible D gene (6 bases). The CDR3 consists of 16 residues. The V end lost 4 bases, the J end lost 8 bases, and 21 bases lay between the germline ends. CDR1 and CDR2 (germline): MNHEY, SMNVEV (reference sequence). This chain's CDR3 is CASSSSPGTPGHTIYF. DNA of the CDR3: TGTGCCAGCAGTTCATCCCCCGGGACACCCGGACACACCATATATTTT.

For the CDR3, the DNA is TGTGCCAGCAGGCTAGGGGCCCTGAACACTGAAGCTTTCTTT. Protein: CASRLGALNTEAFF. J is TRBJ1-1 and V is TRBV28; D might be TRBD1 (5 bases). The V end lost 6 bases, the J end lost 0 bases, and 11 bases lay between the germline ends. The CDR3 sequence is 14 residues long. Germline-derived CDR1 and CDR2 are MDHEN and SYDVKM.

This clone was counted between two and nine times. The chain is built from TRBV5-1 and TRBJ1-3; no clear D gene. The ends were cut back, 0 bases at V and 4 bases at J, with 8 bases in the middle. This CDR3 is 14 amino acids long. CDR1 is SGHRS, CDR2 YFSETQ, per germline. The CDR3 coding sequence is TGCGCCAGCAGCTTGGACAGTACAGGAAACACCATATATTTT. It specifies CASSLDSTGNTIYF.

This clone showed up just a few times. This chain joins TRBV27 and TRBJ2-7; possible D gene TRBD1, 6 bases. Trimming took off 5 bases at V and 6 bases at J, with 14 bases between the two ends. The CDR3 runs 13 residues. Germline V gene lookup returns CDR1 MNHEY and CDR2 SMNVEV (reference sequence). The CDR3 loop is CASSRSPGAEQYF. The CDR3 bases are TGTGCCAGCAGTCGCTCCCCAGGGGCCGAGCAGTACTTC.

This chain joins TRBV9 and TRBJ2-5, with 8 bases lining up with TRBD2. V gave up 7 bases and J gave up 2 bases; unmatched junction bases: 10. CDR1 and CDR2 from the germline V gene are SGDLS and YYNGEE. This CDR3 is 15 amino acids long. CDR3: CASGNQRGPQETQYF. Here the CDR3 DNA reads TGTGCCAGCGGAAATCAGCGGGGGCCACAAGAGACCCAGTACTTC.